In its sample, the clone carrying this T cell receptor (beta chain) was seen a few times. Mismatch with germline at one junction end may stem from a read error. The CDR3 totals 13 residues. Germline CDR1 and CDR2: SGHVS and FNYEAQ. The sample originates from a study of identical twins. A universal primer site was incorporated via template switching, and the cDNA contained unique molecular identifiers. TCRdb independently ran MiXCR on the 5' RACE reads; one entry per CDR3 protein. Here the sample spans approximately 690,000 distinct CDR3 sequences, 5.5% to 7.5% being singletons. The specimen was naive T cells sorted from blood. The TCR comes from a man aged 18 to 30 in good health. The chain combines TRBV7-6 with TRBJ2-1, with 12 positions matching TRBD2. CDR3 sequence reads: CASSLLAGGPPLF. In DNA, the CDR3 is TGTGCCAGCAGCTTACTAGCGGGAGGGCCCCCTCTCTTC.